One sample yielded the 32 T cell receptor beta chains listed below, sequenced in a study of blood T cell repertoires in COVID-19. Clones were sequenced by immunoSEQ multiplex PCR, and TCRdb holds only the in-frame ones, with some missing. The sample shows some 300,000 clones, 90% of them seen only once. Sequenced: peripheral blood. Receptors originate from a woman in her thirties or forties with COVID-19, enrolled during active disease.

This chain joins TRBV11-3 and TRBJ1-4; 7 bases are a match to TRBD1. Germline CDR1 is SGHNT and CDR2 is YENEEA. This CDR3 spans 16 amino acids. J was trimmed by 4 bases and V by 5 bases; bases with no gene match: 10. In DNA form, the CDR3 reads TGTGCCAGCAGCCTGATTGAGGGGGCTTATAATGAAAAACTGTTTTTT. Encoded protein: CASSLIEGAYNEKLFF.

The gene calls are TRBV19 and TRBJ2-3; D unclear. The V gene lost 2 bases and the J gene lost 2 bases, with 8 bases spanning the gap. Germline CDR1 is LNHDA and CDR2 is SQIVND (reference sequence). The CDR3 totals 14 residues. The CDR3 here is CASSIRVYTDTQYF. Here the CDR3 DNA reads TGTGCCAGTAGTATACGGGTATACACAGATACGCAGTATTTT.

This sequence joins TRBV28 and TRBJ1-1, with D possibly being TRBD1 (5 bases). The CDR3 extends over 14 amino acids. CDR1 and CDR2 from the germline V gene are MDHEN and SYDVKM. Trimming took 5 bases from V and 5 from J, leaving 15 bases between them. In DNA form, the CDR3 reads TGTGCCAGCAGTATCACGGGGGGGAGAACTGAAGCTTTCTTT. Encoded protein: CASSITGGRTEAFF. Based on the CDR3 plus reference TRBV28 and TRBJ1-1, the full variable domain is DVKVTQSSRYLVKRTGEKVFLECVQDMDHENMFWYRQDPGLGLRLIYFSYDVKMKEKGDIPEGYSVSREKKERFSLILESASTNQTSMYLCASSITGGRTEAFFGQGTRLTVV.

V usage is TRBV5-5 and J usage is TRBJ1-5; 7 nucleotides align to TRBD1. The junction had 10 bases not matched to a gene; V was cut back by 5 bases and J by 5 bases. The CDR3 sequence is 15 residues long. Germline V gene sequence: CDR1 SGHKS, CDR2 YYEKEE (reference sequence). The CDR3 spells CASSMVGGLDQPQHF. DNA for the CDR3: TGTGCCAGCAGTATGGTAGGGGGCCTCGATCAGCCCCAGCATTTT.

V is TRBV6-2 or TRBV6-3 and J is TRBJ1-2; no clear D gene. Per germline, CDR1 MNHEY and CDR2 SVGEGT. The CDR3 contains 13 residues. The ends were cut back, 6 bases at V and 4 bases at J, with 12 bases in the middle. For the CDR3, the DNA is TGTGCCAGCAGCCCTGAGGGTATCTATGGCTACACCTTC. It is translated as CASSPEGIYGYTF.

The chain joins TRBV4-3 to TRBJ2-1; D is ambiguous. The CDR3 has 13 residues. Germline CDR1 is LGHNA and CDR2 is YSLEER. The V and J ends lost 1 base and 2 bases respectively, with 3 bases between them. Here the CDR3 reads CASSQGPYNEQFF. As DNA, the CDR3 is TGCGCCAGCAGCCAAGGGCCCTACAATGAGCAGTTCTTC.

The chain has TRBV6-2 or TRBV6-3 and TRBJ2-4; 7 nucleotides line up with TRBD1. Per the germline V gene, CDR1 is MNHEY and CDR2 is SVGEGT. Germline trimming cut 1 base from V and 5 bases from J; bases unmatched to any gene: 5. This CDR3 spans 15 amino acids. The CDR3: CASSYFRQGQNIQYF. CDR3 DNA: TGTGCCAGCAGTTACTTCCGACAGGGTCAAAACATTCAGTACTTC.

V gene TRBV18 combines with J gene TRBJ1-1; tentative D call: TRBD1 (6 bases). In germline, CDR1 is KGHSH, CDR2 LQKENI. V lost 2 bases and J 5 bases, leaving 15 bases between the germline ends. The CDR3 is made up of 15 amino acids. The CDR3 here is CASSPGNRVETEAFF. In DNA form, the CDR3 reads TGTGCCAGCTCACCAGGGAACAGGGTCGAGACTGAAGCTTTCTTT.

J is TRBJ2-7 and V is TRBV27; D possibly corresponds to TRBD1 (5 bases). With 2 bases removed from V and 0 bases from J, the gap between germline ends came to 14 bases. Germline CDR1 and CDR2: MNHEY and SMNVEV (reference sequence). The CDR3 has 16 residues. This chain's CDR3 is CASSLVGARISYEQYF. In nucleotides, the CDR3 is TGTGCCAGCAGTTTAGTAGGGGCGAGGATCTCCTACGAGCAGTACTTC.

The chain is built from TRBV19 and TRBJ2-5, with 9 positions matching TRBD1. Trimming removed 1 base from V and 5 bases from J; junction bases left unmatched: 8. There are 16 residues in the CDR3. CDR1 LNHDA and CDR2 SQIVND come from the germline V gene (reference sequence). CDR3 sequence (DNA): TGTGCCAGTAGTATAGTCGGACAGGGGTTGGGGGAGACCCAGTACTTC. Amino acid sequence: CASSIVGQGLGETQYF.

V and J are TRBV9 and TRBJ1-2; 10 bases fit TRBD1. Germline trimming cut 4 bases from V and 7 bases from J; bases unmatched to any gene: 7. CDR3 length equals 14 residues. The germline CDR1 and CDR2 sequences are SGDLS and YYNGEE. The chain's CDR3 is CASSSGTGVSGYTF. The CDR3 nucleotides read TGTGCCAGCAGCTCCGGGACAGGGGTGTCTGGCTACACCTTC.

This clone has more than one count but fewer than ten. This rearrangement joins TRBV5-1 to TRBJ1-6, with TRBD1 matching 8 bases. Germline lookup yields CDR1 SGHRS and CDR2 YFSETQ. Unmatched junction bases numbered 9, after V lost 4 bases and J lost 6 bases. The CDR3 totals 16 residues. CDR3 residues: CASSPVGQGGNSPLHF. CDR3 DNA sequence: TGCGCCAGCAGCCCGGTTGGACAGGGAGGTAATTCACCCCTCCACTTT.

V usage is TRBV20-1 and J usage is TRBJ2-4; no definite D call. Germline V gene data show CDR1 as DFQATT and CDR2 as SNEGSKA (reference sequence). The CDR3 covers 12 residues. The V end was cut by 3 bases, the J end by 9 bases, with 12 bases between. The CDR3 reads CSASVPHSIQYF. CDR3 nucleotide sequence: TGCAGTGCTAGTGTCCCTCACAGCATTCAGTACTTC.

CDR3 coding DNA: TGCGCCAGCAGCTTGGAGGGAGTCGGTGCGCATGGCTACACCTTC. Its translation is CASSLEGVGAHGYTF. The chain employs TRBV5-1 and TRBJ1-2, with D hard to call. Germline V gives CDR1 SGHRS, CDR2 YFSETQ. Trimming cost V 0 bases and J 6 bases, with 15 bases left between them. CDR3 size: 15 residues.

V is TRBV7-8 and J is TRBJ1-3, with D hard to call. Germline V CDR1 and CDR2: SGHVS, FQNEAQ. V gave up 6 bases and J gave up 6 bases, with 12 bases separating them. The CDR3 is 13 amino acids. Written as DNA, the CDR3 is TGTGCCAGCAGTGGCATTGTTTTAAACACCATATATTTT. Protein sequence: CASSGIVLNTIYF.

The chain recombines TRBV28 with TRBJ1-1; D is perhaps TRBD1 (5 bases). V was trimmed by 3 bases and J by 1 base, leaving 12 bases between them. This CDR3 has 15 amino acids. CDR1 and CDR2 from the germline V gene are MDHEN and SYDVKM. Here the CDR3 DNA reads TGTGCCAGCAGTTTTGGGGGGGTTGGGAACACTGAAGCTTTCTTT. The encoded protein is CASSFGGVGNTEAFF.

J is TRBJ1-2 and V is TRBV5-1; 7 positions match TRBD1. The CDR3 covers 17 residues. Germline V gene sequence: CDR1 SGHRS, CDR2 YFSETQ. V dropped 1 base and J dropped 5; count of bases not matched to a gene: 14. For the CDR3, the DNA is TGCGCCAGCAGCTTGACAGGGGCAGGCCAAGGGTCATATGGCTACACCTTC. It yields the protein CASSLTGAGQGSYGYTF.

CDR3 in amino acids: CASSLEGYQPQHF. The CDR3 coding sequence is TGTGCCAGCAGCTTAGAGGGCTATCAGCCCCAGCATTTT. This chain links TRBV11-2 with TRBJ1-5; D is unresolved. This CDR3 is 13 amino acids long. The V end was cut by 0 bases, the J end by 5 bases, with 5 bases between. Germline V CDR1 and CDR2: SGHAT, FQNNGV.

The genes are TRBV5-1 and TRBJ1-2, with 9 bases matching TRBD1. From germline, CDR1 is SGHRS and CDR2 YFSETQ. This CDR3 comprises 14 residues. V shed 4 bases, J shed 7 bases, and the junction held 8 bases outside the gene matches. CDR3 nucleotides: TGCGCCAGCAGCAGGGGACAGGGAGAGGCTGGCTACACCTTC. Protein product: CASSRGQGEAGYTF. Complete variable domain (other parts from reference TRBV5-1 and TRBJ1-2): KAGVTQTPRYLIKTRGQQVTLSCSPISGHRSVSWYQQTPGQGLQFLFEYFSETQRNKGNFPGRFSGRQFSNSRSEMNVSTLELGDSALYLCASSRGQGEAGYTFGSGTRLTVV.

V is TRBV30 and J is TRBJ1-5; TRBD1 agrees at 10 bases. The CDR3 sequence is 13 residues long. Trimming removed 2 bases from V and 7 bases from J; junction bases left unmatched: 2. Germline V lookup: CDR1 GTSNPN, CDR2 SVGIG (reference sequence). The CDR3 bases are TGTGCCTGGAGTCAGGACAGGGGGCAGCCCCAGCATTTT. Translation: CAWSQDRGQPQHF. Based on the CDR3 plus reference TRBV30 and TRBJ1-5, the full variable domain is SQTIHQWPATLVQPVGSPLSLECTVEGTSNPNLYWYRQAAGRGLQLLFYSVGIGQISSEVPQNLSASRPQDRQFILSSKKLLLSDSGFYLCAWSQDRGQPQHFGDGTRLSIL.

The chain joins TRBV6-5 to TRBJ1-4, with D maybe TRBD1 (6 bases). Trimming shortened V by 0 bases and J by 7 bases, and 12 bases separated the two germline ends. The germline V gene encodes CDR1 MNHEY and CDR2 SVGAGI. The CDR3 totals 15 residues. As DNA, the CDR3 is TGTGCCAGCAGTTACTCGAGGGGGAGAGGTGAAAAACTGTTTTTT. Its translation: CASSYSRGRGEKLFF.

V gene TRBV30 combines with J gene TRBJ1-1, with D maybe TRBD1 (5 bases). Between the trimmed V and J ends, which lost 1 base and 1 base, there was a span of 10 bases. From germline, CDR1 is GTSNPN and CDR2 SVGIG (reference sequence). The CDR3 contains 14 residues. The CDR3 region is CAWSAWGGNTEAFF. The CDR3 bases are TGTGCCTGGAGTGCCTGGGGGGGGAACACTGAAGCTTTCTTT.

This clone was observed a few times. The rearrangement uses TRBV7-9 and TRBJ2-7, with TRBD1 identical over 11 bases. CDR3 size: 16 residues. V lost 8 bases to trimming and J lost 0 bases; unmatched junction nucleotides: 9. The germline CDR1 and CDR2 sequences are SEHNR and FQNEAQ (reference sequence). For the CDR3, the DNA is TGTGCCAGCCGACCTGCCGGGACAGGGGGCTCCTACGAGCAGTACTTC. Protein: CASRPAGTGGSYEQYF.

The V call is TRBV2, the J call TRBJ1-4; 8 bases agree with TRBD1. Germline V gene sequence: CDR1 SNHLY, CDR2 FYNNEI. The ends lost 4 bases at V and 2 bases at J; junction bases unmatched: 0. The CDR3 sequence is 14 residues long. The DNA of the CDR3 is TGTGCCAGCAGTGGACAGGGGACTAATGAAAAACTGTTTTTT. It specifies CASSGQGTNEKLFF.

The chain links TRBV6-2 or TRBV6-3 to TRBJ1-3; D is unresolved. The CDR3 has 16 amino acids. From germline, CDR1 is MNHEY and CDR2 SVGEGT. Trimming left V 3 bases short and J 0 bases short, with 12 bases between. The CDR3 reads CASSYAAVSSGNTIYF. In DNA form, the CDR3 reads TGTGCCAGCAGTTATGCCGCGGTTAGCTCTGGAAACACCATATATTTT.

This clone was seen only a few times. J is TRBJ2-7 and V is TRBV27, with 8 bases lining up with TRBD1. The CDR3 has 16 amino acids. The trim removed 5 bases at V and 4 bases at J, leaving 13 bases unmatched. The germline gives CDR1 MNHEY, CDR2 SMNVEV (reference sequence). CDR3: CASSIHLQGAKYEQYF. DNA of the CDR3: TGTGCCAGCAGTATCCACCTCCAGGGGGCGAAATACGAGCAGTACTTC.

The J gene is TRBJ1-1, the V gene TRBV3-1 (or the pseudogene TRBV3-2); 11 bases are a match to TRBD1. V was clipped by 3 bases and J by 8 bases; unmatched bases: 5. The length of the CDR3 is 14 residues. CDR1 LGHDT and CDR2 YNNKEL come from the germline V gene (reference sequence). The CDR3 is CASSHPGTGGEAFF. CDR3 in DNA: TGTGCCAGCAGCCACCCCGGGACAGGGGGAGAAGCTTTCTTT.

The DNA of the CDR3 is TGTGCCAGCAGCGTAACATTACAGGGTGCGAACACCGGGGAGCTGTTTTTT. Its protein product is CASSVTLQGANTGELFF. The V gene is TRBV9, the J gene TRBJ2-2, with a tentative D call TRBD1 (6 bases). The CDR3 spans 17 residues. The V and J ends lost 1 base and 0 bases respectively, with 13 bases between them. Germline lookup yields CDR1 SGDLS and CDR2 YYNGEE.

This clone was detected many times. The V gene is TRBV5-4, the J gene TRBJ2-2, with D unresolved. V dropped 1 base and J dropped 6 bases, with 13 bases sitting between them. The germline V gene encodes CDR1 SGHNT and CDR2 YYREEE (reference sequence). This CDR3 has 15 amino acids. The CDR3 DNA follows: TGTGCCAGCAGCTTGCCGGCCCGGGTTTCCGGGGAGCTGTTTTTT. Protein product: CASSLPARVSGELFF.

This clone was seen a single time. The chain is built from TRBV7-9 and TRBJ2-5; no clear D gene. CDR1 is SEHNR, CDR2 FQNEAQ, per germline (reference sequence). The V end lost 5 bases, the J end lost 2 bases, and 6 bases lay between the germline ends. The CDR3 is 12 amino acids. In DNA form, the CDR3 reads TGTGCCAGCAGCCGCCAGCAAGAGACCCAGTACTTC. This translates into CASSRQQETQYF.

The chain is built from TRBV27 and TRBJ2-7; 7 bases fit TRBD1. From germline, CDR1 is MNHEY and CDR2 SMNVEV (reference sequence). This CDR3 has 14 residues. With V trimmed by 6 bases and J by 0 bases, 5 bases remained unmatched. CDR3 coding DNA: TGTGCCAGCAGGAACCGGGACAGCTCCTACGAGCAGTACTTC. As protein: CASRNRDSSYEQYF.

The chain joins TRBV3-1 (or the pseudogene TRBV3-2) to TRBJ2-5, with 8 bases fitting TRBD1. CDR1 and CDR2 from the germline V gene are LGHDT and YNNKEL (reference sequence). The V segment lost 4 bases and the J segment 5 bases; nucleotides outside the gene matches: 6. The CDR3 sequence is 14 residues long. The CDR3 sequence: CASSRSGQVETQYF. In DNA, the CDR3 is TGTGCCAGCAGCCGGTCGGGACAGGTGGAGACCCAGTACTTC.